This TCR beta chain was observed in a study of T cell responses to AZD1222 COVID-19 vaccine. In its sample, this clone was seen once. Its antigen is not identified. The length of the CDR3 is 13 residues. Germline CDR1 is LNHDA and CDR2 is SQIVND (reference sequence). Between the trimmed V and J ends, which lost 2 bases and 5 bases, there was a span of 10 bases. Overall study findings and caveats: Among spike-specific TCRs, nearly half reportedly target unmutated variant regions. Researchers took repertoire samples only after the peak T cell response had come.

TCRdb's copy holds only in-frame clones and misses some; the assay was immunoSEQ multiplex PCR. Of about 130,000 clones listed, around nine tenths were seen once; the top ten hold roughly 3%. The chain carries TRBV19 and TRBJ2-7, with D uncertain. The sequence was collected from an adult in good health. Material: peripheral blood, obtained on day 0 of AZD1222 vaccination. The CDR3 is CASSIYAANEQYF. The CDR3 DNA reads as TGTGCCAGTAGTATATATGCCGCGAACGAGCAGTACTTC.